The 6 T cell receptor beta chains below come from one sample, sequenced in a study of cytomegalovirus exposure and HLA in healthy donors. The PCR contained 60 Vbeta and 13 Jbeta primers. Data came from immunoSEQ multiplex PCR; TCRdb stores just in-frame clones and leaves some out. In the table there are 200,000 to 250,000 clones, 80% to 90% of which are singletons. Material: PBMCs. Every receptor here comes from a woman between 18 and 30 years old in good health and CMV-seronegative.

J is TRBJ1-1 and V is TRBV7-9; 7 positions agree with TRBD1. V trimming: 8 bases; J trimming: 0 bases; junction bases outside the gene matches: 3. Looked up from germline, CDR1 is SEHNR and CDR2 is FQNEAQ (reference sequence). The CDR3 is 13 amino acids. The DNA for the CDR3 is TGTGCCAGCGGGACAGACCTGAACACTGAAGCTTTCTTT. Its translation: CASGTDLNTEAFF. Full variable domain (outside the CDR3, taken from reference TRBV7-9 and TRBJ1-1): DTGVSQNPRHKITKRGQNVTFRCDPISEHNRLYWYRQTLGQGPEFLTYFQNEAQLEKSRLLSDRFSAERPKGSFSTLEIQRTEQGDSAMYLCASGTDLNTEAFFGQGTRLTVV.

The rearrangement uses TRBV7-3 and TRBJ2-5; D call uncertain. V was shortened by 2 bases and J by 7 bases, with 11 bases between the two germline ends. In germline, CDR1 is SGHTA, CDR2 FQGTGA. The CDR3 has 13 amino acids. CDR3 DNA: TGTGCCAGCAGCTTAGGCGAGGATCGGACCCAGTACTTC. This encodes CASSLGEDRTQYF.

The CDR3 DNA reads TGTGCCAGCTCACCACCAGGGGTACTCTCCTACGAGCAGTACTTC. This codes for CASSPPGVLSYEQYF. The V gene is TRBV18, the J gene TRBJ2-7; a possible D gene is TRBD1 (5 bases). Germline values: CDR1 KGHSH, CDR2 LQKENI. V shed 0 bases and J shed 0 bases, with 9 bases lying between them. There are 15 residues in the CDR3.

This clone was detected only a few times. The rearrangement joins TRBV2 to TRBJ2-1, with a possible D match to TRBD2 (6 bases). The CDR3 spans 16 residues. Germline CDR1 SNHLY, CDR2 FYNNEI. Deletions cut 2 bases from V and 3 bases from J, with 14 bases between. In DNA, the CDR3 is TGTGCCAGCAGTGAATTCAGGCCTAGCGACTACAATGAGCAGTTCTTC. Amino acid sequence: CASSEFRPSDYNEQFF.

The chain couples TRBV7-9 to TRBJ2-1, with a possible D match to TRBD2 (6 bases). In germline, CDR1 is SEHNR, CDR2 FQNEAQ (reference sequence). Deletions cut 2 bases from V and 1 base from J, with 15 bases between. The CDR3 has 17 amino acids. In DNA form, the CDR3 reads TGTGCCAGCAGCTTACTGAGCGGACTAATGTCCTACAATGAGCAGTTCTTC. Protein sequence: CASSLLSGLMSYNEQFF.

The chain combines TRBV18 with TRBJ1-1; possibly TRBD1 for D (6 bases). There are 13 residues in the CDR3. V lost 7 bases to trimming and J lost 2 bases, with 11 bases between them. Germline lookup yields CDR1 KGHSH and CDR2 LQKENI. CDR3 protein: CASFQGTNTEAFF. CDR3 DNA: TGTGCCAGCTTCCAGGGGACAAACACTGAAGCTTTCTTT.